This TCR beta chain was sequenced in a study of shared clonotypes between healthy human individuals. Study in general: Each donor's CD8 memory used one plate, CD8 naive two, each CD4 subset three.

As defined, naive CD8 cells were CD45RO-negative and positively selected for CCR7, with terminally differentiated effector memory CD45RA+ cells excluded. The protocol was immunoSEQ multiplex PCR, while the TCRdb copy is restricted to in-frame clones and leaves out a portion. Of around 2.1 million clones listed, approximately 94% are singletons. V gave up 0 bases and J gave up 3 bases, with 11 bases separating them. Germline CDR1 reads MNHEY; CDR2 reads SMNVEV (reference sequence). The CDR3 runs 16 residues. The V call is TRBV27, the J call TRBJ1-4; perhaps TRBD1 as D (5 bases). This TCR was recovered from a young man in good health. Some clones in this sample may be carry-over from other donors' samples. Material: naive CD8+ T cells from PBMCs. For the CDR3, the DNA is TGTGCCAGCAGTTTATCAGGTTCAGGGTCTAATGAAAAACTGTTTTTT. Its protein is CASSLSGSGSNEKLFF.